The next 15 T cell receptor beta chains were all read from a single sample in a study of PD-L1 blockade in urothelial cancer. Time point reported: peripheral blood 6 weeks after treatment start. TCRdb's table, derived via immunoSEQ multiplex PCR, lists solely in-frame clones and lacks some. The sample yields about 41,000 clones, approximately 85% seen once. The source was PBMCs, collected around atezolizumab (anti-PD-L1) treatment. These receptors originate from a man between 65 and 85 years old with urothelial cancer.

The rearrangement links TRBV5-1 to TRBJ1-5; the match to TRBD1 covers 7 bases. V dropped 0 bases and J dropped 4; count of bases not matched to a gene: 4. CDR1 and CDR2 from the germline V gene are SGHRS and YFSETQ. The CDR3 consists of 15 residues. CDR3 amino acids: CASSLDGTDNQPQHF. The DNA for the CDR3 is TGCGCCAGCAGCTTGGACGGGACAGATAATCAGCCCCAGCATTTT.

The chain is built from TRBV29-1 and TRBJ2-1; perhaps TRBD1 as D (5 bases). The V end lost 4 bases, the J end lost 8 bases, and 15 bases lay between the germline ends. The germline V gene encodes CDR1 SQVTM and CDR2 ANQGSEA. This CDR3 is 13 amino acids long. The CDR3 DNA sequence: TGCAGCGTTGGTTGGGGCGAGTGGGATGAGCAGTTCTTC. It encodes CSVGWGEWDEQFF.

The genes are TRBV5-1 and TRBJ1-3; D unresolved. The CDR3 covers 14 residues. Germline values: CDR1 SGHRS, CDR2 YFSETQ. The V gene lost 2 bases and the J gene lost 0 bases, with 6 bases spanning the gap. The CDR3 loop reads CASSLESSGNTIYF. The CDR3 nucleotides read TGCGCCAGCAGCTTAGAGAGCTCTGGAAACACCATATATTTT.

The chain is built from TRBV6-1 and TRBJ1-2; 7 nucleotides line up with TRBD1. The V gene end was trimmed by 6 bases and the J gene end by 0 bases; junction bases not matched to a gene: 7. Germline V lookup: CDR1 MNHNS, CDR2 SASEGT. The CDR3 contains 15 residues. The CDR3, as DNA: TGTGCCAGCAGCGAGCCGGGACAGCCTAACTATGGCTACACCTTC. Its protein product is CASSEPGQPNYGYTF.

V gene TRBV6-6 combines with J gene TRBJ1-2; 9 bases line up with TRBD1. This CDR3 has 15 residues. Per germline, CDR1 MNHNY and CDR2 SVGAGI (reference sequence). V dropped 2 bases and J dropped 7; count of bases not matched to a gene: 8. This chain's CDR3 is CASSYDLDRGSGYTF. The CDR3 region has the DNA TGTGCCAGCAGTTACGACCTTGACAGGGGGTCTGGCTACACCTTC.

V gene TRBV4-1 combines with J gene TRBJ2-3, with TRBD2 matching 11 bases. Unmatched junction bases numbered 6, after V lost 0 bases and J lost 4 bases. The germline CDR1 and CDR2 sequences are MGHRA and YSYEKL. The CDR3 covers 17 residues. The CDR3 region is CASSQDASGRMADTQYF. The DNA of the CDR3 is TGCGCCAGCAGCCAAGATGCTAGCGGGAGGATGGCAGATACGCAGTATTTT.

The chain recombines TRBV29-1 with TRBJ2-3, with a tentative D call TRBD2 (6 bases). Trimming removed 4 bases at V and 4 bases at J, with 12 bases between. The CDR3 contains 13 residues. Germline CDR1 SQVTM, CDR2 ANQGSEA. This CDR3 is CSVVVPGADTQYF. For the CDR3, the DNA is TGCAGCGTTGTAGTCCCGGGGGCAGATACGCAGTATTTT.

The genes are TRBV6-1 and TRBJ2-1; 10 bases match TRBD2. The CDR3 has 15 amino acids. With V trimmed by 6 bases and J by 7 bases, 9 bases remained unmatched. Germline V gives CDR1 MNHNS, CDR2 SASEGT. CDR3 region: CASRRTSGAGNEQFF. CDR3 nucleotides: TGTGCCAGCAGACGGACTAGCGGAGCGGGTAATGAGCAGTTCTTC.

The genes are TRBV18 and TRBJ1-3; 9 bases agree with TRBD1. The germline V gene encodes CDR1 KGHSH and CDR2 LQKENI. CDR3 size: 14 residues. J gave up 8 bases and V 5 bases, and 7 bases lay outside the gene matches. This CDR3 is CASSDGTGIYTIYF. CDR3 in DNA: TGTGCCAGCTCAGACGGGACAGGGATATACACCATATATTTT.

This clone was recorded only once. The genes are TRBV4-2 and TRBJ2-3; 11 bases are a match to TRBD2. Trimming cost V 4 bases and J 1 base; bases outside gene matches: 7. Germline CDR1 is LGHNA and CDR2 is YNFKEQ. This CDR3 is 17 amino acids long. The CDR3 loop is CASSRNSGREGTDTQYF. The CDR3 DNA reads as TGTGCCAGCAGCCGAAATAGCGGGAGGGAAGGCACAGATACGCAGTATTTT.

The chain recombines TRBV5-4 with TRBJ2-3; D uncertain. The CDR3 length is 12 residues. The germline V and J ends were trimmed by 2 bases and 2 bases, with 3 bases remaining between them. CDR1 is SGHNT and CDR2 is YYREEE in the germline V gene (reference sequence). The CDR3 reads CASSLATDTQYF. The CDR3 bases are TGTGCCAGCAGCTTAGCCACAGATACGCAGTATTTT.

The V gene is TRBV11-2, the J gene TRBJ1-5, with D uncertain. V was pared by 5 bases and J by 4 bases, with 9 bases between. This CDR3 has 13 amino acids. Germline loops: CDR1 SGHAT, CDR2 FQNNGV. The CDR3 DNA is TGTGCCAGCAGCCAAGGAGGAAATCAGCCCCAGCATTTT. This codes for CASSQGGNQPQHF.

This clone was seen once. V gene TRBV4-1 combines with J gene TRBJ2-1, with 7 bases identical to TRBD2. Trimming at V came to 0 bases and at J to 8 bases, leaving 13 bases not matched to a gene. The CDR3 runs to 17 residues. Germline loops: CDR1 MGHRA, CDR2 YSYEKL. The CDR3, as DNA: TGCGCCAGCAGCCAAGATTGGGGGAGGGCCCGTTCGGATGAGCAGTTCTTC. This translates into CASSQDWGRARSDEQFF.

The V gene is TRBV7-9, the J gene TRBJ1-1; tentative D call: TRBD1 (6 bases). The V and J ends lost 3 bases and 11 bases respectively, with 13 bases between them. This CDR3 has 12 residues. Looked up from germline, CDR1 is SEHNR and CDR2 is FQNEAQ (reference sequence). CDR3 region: CASSLGRGLAFF. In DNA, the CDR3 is TGTGCCAGCAGCTTGGGCAGGGGCCTTGCTTTCTTT.

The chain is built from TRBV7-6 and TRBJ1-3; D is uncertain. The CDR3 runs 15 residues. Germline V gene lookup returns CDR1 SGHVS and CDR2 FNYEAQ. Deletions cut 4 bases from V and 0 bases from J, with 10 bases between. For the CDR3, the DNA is TGTGCCAGCAGCTCGAGTCGAATCTCTGGAAACACCATATATTTT. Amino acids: CASSSSRISGNTIYF.